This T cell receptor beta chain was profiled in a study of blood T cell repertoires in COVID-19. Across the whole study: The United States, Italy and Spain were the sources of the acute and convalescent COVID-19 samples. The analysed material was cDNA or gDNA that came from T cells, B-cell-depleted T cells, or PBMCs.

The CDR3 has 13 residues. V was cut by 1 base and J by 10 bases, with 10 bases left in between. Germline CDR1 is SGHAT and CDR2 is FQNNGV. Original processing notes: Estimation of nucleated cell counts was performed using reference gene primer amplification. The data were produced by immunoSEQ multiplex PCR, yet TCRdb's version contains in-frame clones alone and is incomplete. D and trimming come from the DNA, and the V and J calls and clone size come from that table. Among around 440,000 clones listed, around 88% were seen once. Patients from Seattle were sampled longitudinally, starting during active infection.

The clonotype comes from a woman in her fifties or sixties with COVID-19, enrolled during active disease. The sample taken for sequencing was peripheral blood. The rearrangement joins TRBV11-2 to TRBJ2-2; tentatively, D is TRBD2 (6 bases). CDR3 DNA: TGTGCCAGCAGCTTAGCGGGGACTGAGGAGCTGTTTTTT. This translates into CASSLAGTEELFF.